This paragraph covers one T cell receptor beta chain sequence. CDR1 and CDR2 (germline): MGHRA, YSYEKL. This CDR3 has 14 amino acids. Between the trimmed V and J ends, which lost 4 bases and 3 bases, there was a span of 9 bases. TCRdb's copy holds only in-frame clones and misses some; the assay was immunoSEQ multiplex PCR. Of about 150,000 clones detected, roughly four fifths appear once; the ten largest clones hold 7% to 10%. The sample originates from a study of blood T cell repertoires in COVID-19. Sequencing was done on a sample of peripheral blood. The genes are TRBV4-1 and TRBJ2-2; a possible D gene is TRBD1 (5 bases). The clonotype comes from a human donor with acute or convalescent COVID-19. The donor label of this sample is uncertain. The CDR3 sequence is CASSRTQDTGELFF. CDR3 DNA: TGCGCCAGCAGCCGCACACAGGACACCGGGGAGCTGTTTTTT.